This T cell receptor beta chain was profiled in a study of post-analysis software for immune sequencing data. Every TCR beta cDNA library bore unique molecular identifiers. A single record per CDR3 protein comes from TCRdb applying MiXCR to the PCR reads. This sample has about 760,000 distinct CDR3 sequences; about 27% occur once, and the top ten carry around 0.6%. Germline V lookup: CDR1 SGDLS, CDR2 YYNGEE. The J segment lost 3 bases and the V segment lost 6 bases, leaving 13 bases of the junction unmatched. The CDR3 runs 17 residues. To note about this clonotype: Its antigen is not known.

Findings and limits, study-wide: The study found TRBV5-6, TRBV5-1 and TRBV20-1 among about five TRBV segments more frequent in patients than controls.

Sequencing used blood. The TCR sequence derives from a girl between 10 and 17 years old with multiple sclerosis. The gene calls are TRBV9 and TRBJ2-3, with 10 bases lining up with TRBD2. The CDR3 DNA reads as TGTGCCAGCACCCGTCAACCACTAGCGGGAAAGACAGATACGCAGTATTTT. Amino acids: CASTRQPLAGKTDTQYF.